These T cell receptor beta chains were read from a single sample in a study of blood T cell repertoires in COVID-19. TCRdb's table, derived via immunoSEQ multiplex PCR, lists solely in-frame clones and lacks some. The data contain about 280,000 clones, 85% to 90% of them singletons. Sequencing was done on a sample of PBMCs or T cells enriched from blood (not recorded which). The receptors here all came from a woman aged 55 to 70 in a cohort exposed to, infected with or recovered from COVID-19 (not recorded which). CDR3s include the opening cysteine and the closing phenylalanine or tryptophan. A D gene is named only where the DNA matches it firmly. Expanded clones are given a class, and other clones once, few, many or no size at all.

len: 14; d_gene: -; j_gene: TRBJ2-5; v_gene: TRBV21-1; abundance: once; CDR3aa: CASDASGGEETQYF; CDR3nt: TGTGCCAGCGACGCATCGGGGGGCGAAGAGACCCAGTACTTC
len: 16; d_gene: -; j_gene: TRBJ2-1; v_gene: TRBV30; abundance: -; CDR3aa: CAWSVGALLSNNEQFF; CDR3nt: TGTGCCTGGAGTGTAGGGGCGTTGCTCTCAAACAATGAGCAGTTCTTC
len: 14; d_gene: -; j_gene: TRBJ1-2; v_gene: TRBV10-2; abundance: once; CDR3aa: CASSERQTFGGYTF; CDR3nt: TGCGCCAGCAGTGAGCGACAGACCTTCGGGGGCTACACCTTC
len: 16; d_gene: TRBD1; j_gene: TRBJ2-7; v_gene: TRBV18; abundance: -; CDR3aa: CASSLGQGPGNYEQYF; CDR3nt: TGTGCCAGCTCACTTGGACAGGGCCCCGGGAACTACGAGCAGTACTTC
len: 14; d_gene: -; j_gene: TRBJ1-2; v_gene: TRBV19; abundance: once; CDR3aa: CASRQGRGNYGYTF; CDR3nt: TGTGCCAGTAGGCAGGGGAGAGGAAACTATGGCTACACCTTC
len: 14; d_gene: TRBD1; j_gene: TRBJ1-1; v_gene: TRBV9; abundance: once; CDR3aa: CASTRRGSNTEAFF; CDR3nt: TGTGCCAGCACCCGCAGGGGGTCTAACACTGAAGCTTTCTTT
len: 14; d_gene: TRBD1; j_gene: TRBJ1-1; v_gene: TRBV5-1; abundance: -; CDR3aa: CASSPGQGEFGAFF; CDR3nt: TGCGCCAGCAGCCCCGGACAGGGAGAGTTCGGAGCTTTCTTT
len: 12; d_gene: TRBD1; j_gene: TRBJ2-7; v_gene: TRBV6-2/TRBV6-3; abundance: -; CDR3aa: CASSRGLYEQYF; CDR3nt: TGTGCCAGCAGTAGGGGGCTCTACGAGCAGTACTTC
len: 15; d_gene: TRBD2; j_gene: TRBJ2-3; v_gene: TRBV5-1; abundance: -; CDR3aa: CASSPVAGGPDTQYF; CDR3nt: TGCGCCAGCAGCCCCGTAGCGGGAGGGCCGGATACGCAGTATTTT
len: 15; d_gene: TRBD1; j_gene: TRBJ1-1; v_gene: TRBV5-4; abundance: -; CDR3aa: CASSPQTGVSTEAFF; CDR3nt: TGTGCCAGCAGCCCGCAAACAGGGGTTAGCACTGAAGCTTTCTTT
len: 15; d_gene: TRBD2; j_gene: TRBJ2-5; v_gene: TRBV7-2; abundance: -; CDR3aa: CASSLASGRGETQYF; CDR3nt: TGTGCCAGCAGCTTAGCCAGCGGGAGGGGGGAGACCCAGTACTTC
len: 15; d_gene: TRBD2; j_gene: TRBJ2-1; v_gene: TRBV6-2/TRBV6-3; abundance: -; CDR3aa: CASSPGTSVYNEQFF; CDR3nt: TGTGCCAGCAGCCCCGGGACTAGTGTTTACAATGAGCAGTTCTTC
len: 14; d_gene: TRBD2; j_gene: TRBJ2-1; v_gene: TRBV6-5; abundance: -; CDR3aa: CASRLAVSYNEQFF; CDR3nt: TGTGCCAGCAGGCTAGCGGTCTCCTACAATGAGCAGTTCTTC
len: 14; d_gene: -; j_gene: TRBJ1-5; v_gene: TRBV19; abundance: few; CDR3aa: CASSIRGGDQPQHF; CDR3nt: TGTGCCAGTAGTATAAGGGGCGGGGATCAGCCCCAGCATTTT
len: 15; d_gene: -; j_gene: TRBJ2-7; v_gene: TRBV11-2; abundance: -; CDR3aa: CASSLAQVSSYEQYF; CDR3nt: TGTGCCAGCAGCTTAGCACAGGTTAGCTCCTACGAGCAGTACTTC
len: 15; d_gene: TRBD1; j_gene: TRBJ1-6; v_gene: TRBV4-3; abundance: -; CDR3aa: CASGLGQGAFSPLHF; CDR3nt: TGCGCCAGCGGACTGGGACAGGGCGCTTTTTCACCCCTCCACTTT
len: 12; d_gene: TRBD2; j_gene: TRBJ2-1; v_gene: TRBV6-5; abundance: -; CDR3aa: CASRFTSGEQFF; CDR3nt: TGTGCCAGCAGATTTACTAGCGGGGAGCAGTTCTTC
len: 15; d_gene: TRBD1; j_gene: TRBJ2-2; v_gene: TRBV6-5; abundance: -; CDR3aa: CASRSDRGQTGELFF; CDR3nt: TGTGCCAGCAGATCGGACAGGGGGCAAACCGGGGAGCTGTTTTTT
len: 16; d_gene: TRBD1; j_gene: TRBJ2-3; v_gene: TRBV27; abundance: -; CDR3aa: CASSSTGQGWVDTQYF; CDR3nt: TGTGCCAGCAGTTCCACTGGACAGGGGTGGGTAGATACGCAGTATTTT
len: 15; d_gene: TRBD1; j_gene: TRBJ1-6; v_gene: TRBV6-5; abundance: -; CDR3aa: CASWLAGGIRSPLHF; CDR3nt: TGTGCCAGCTGGTTGGCAGGGGGAATTCGTTCACCCCTCCACTTT
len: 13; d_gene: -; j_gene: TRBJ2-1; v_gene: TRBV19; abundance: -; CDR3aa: CASSRGLYNEQFF; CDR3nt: TGTGCCAGTAGTAGGGGACTCTACAATGAGCAGTTCTTC
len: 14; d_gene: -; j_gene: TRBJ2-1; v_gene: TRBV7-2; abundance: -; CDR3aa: CASSPGRPYNEQFF; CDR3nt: TGTGCCAGCAGCCCGGGTCGGCCGTACAATGAGCAGTTCTTC
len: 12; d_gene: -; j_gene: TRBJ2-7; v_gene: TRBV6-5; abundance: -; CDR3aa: CASTEGSYEQYF; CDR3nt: TGTGCCAGCACGGAGGGGAGCTACGAGCAGTACTTC
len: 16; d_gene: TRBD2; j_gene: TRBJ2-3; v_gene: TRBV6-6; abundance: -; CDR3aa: CASTTAGLAGSDTQYF; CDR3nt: TGTGCCAGCACCACGGCGGGACTAGCGGGATCAGATACGCAGTATTTT
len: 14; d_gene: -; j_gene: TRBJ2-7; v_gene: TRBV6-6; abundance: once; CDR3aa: CASNHRSGPHEQYF; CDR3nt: TGTGCCAGCAACCACAGGAGCGGGCCTCACGAGCAGTACTTC
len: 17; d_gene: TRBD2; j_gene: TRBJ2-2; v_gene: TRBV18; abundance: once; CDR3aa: CASSPYALAVNTGELFF; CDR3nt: TGTGCCAGCTCACCTTATGCACTAGCGGTGAACACCGGGGAGCTGTTTTTT
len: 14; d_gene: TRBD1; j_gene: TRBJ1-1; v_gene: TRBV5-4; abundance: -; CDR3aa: CASSFGTGWTEAFF; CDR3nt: TGTGCCAGCAGCTTCGGGACAGGATGGACTGAAGCTTTCTTT
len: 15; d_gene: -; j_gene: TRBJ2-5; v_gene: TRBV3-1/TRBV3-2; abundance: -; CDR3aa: CASSQLPGIVETQYF; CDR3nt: TGTGCCAGCAGCCAACTGCCAGGGATTGTAGAGACCCAGTACTTC
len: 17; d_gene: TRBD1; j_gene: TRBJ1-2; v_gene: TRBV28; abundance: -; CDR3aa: CASSLSRSYRGNYGYTF; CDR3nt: TGTGCCAGCAGTTTATCGCGCTCTTACAGGGGAAACTATGGCTACACCTTC
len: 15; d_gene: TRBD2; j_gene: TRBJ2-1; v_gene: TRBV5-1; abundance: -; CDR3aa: CASSLLADSYNEQFF; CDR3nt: TGCGCCAGCAGCCTTCTAGCGGACTCCTACAATGAGCAGTTCTTC
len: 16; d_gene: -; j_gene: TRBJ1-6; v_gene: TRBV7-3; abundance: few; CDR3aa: CASSLMSAGYNSPLHF; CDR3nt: TGTGCCAGCAGCTTAATGAGTGCAGGGTATAATTCACCCCTCCACTTT
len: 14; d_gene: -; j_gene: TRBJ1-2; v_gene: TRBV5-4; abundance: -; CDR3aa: CASSSEPGDYGYTF; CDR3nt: TGTGCCAGCAGCTCGGAACCAGGCGACTATGGCTACACCTTC
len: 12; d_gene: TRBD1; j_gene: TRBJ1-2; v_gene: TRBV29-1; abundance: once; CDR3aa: CSVGQGGGGYTF; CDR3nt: TGCAGCGTCGGACAGGGAGGTGGTGGCTACACCTTC
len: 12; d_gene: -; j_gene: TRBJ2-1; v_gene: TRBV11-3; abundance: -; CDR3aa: CASSYRENEQFF; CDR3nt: TGTGCCAGCAGCTACAGGGAGAATGAGCAGTTCTTC
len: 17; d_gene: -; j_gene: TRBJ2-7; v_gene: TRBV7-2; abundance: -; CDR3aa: CASSLVGRAARHYEQYF; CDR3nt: TGTGCCAGCAGCTTAGTGGGCAGGGCGGCCCGGCACTACGAGCAGTACTTC
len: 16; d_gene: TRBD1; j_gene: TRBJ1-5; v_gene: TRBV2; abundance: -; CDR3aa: CASSPNRGRNHQPQHF; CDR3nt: TGTGCCAGCAGTCCTAACAGGGGGCGTAATCATCAGCCCCAGCATTTT
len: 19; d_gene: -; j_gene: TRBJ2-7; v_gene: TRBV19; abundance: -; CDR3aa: CASSPTGTGAGTSSFEQYF; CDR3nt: TGTGCCAGTAGCCCTACCGGGACAGGGGCCGGGACTAGCTCTTTCGAGCAGTACTTC
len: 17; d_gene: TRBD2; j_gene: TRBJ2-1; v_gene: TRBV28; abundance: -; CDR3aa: CASSIIAGGRRGASQFF; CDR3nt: TGTGCCAGCAGTATAATAGCGGGAGGGCGTCGGGGAGCTTCCCAGTTCTTC
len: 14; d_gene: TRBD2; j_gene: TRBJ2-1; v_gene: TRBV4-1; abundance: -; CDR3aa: CASSRGLAGYEQFF; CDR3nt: TGCGCCAGCAGTCGGGGACTAGCGGGCTATGAGCAGTTCTTC
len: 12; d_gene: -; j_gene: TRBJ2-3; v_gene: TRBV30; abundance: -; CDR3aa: CAWRGLNSTQYF; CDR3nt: TGTGCCTGGAGGGGCTTAAACTCTACGCAGTATTTT
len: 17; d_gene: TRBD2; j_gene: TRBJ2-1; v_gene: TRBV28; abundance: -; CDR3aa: CASSPTSGGGPTNEQFF; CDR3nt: TGTGCCAGCAGTCCGACTAGCGGGGGCGGACCCACAAATGAGCAGTTCTTC
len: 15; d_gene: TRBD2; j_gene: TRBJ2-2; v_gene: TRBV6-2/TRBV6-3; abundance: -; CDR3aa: CASSTTSGRGGELFF; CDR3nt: TGTGCCAGCAGTACGACTAGCGGGAGGGGCGGGGAGCTGTTTTTT
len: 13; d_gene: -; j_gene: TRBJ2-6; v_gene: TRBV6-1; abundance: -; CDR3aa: CASTGSGANVLTF; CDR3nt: TGTGCCAGCACGGGATCTGGGGCCAACGTCCTGACTTTC
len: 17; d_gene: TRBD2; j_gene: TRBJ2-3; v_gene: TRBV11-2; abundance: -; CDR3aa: CASSHGTGLAGTDTQYF; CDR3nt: TGTGCCAGCAGCCATGGGACAGGACTAGCGGGAACAGATACGCAGTATTTT
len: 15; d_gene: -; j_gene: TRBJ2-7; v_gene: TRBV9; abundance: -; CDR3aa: CASSVGRTGSYEQYF; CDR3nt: TGTGCCAGCAGCGTAGGGAGGACTGGCTCCTACGAGCAGTACTTC
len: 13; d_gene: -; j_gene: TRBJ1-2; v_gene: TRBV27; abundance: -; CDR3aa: CASTTGRNYGYTF; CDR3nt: TGTGCCAGCACCACAGGGCGAAACTATGGCTACACCTTC
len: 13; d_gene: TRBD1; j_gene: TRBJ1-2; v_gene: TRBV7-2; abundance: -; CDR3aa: CASSLTGAYGYTF; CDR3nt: TGTGCCAGCAGCCTTACAGGGGCGTATGGCTACACCTTC
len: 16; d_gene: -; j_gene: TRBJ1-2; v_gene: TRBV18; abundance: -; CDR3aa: CASSPLGRQTNYGYTF; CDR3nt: TGTGCCAGCTCACCACTCGGCAGACAGACCAACTATGGCTACACCTTC
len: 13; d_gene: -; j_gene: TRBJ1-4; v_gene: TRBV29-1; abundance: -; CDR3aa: CSVEGQNNEKLFF; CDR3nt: TGCAGCGTTGAAGGACAGAATAATGAAAAACTGTTTTTT